This record looks at one T cell receptor beta chain sequence and its context. Its recognized antigen is unknown. Base quality data are lacking; no much larger clone is found one base away. The treatment or condition tag for this specimen amounts to: allogeneic hematopoietic cell transplantation with graft depleted of TCRalphabeta T cells and CD19 B cells. The transplant recipients were children given TCRalphabeta/CD19-depleted allogeneic hematopoietic cell grafts. The data were obtained in a study of T-cell reconstitution after alpha-beta-depleted transplantation in children (dated by TCRdb to about 2016). Background on the whole study: T-cell immune reconstitution after TCRalphabeta/CD19-depleted allogeneic hematopoietic cell transplantation in children was quantitatively tracked in the study by means of TCR repertoire profiling. Broader findings and caveats from the paper: In some patients, the high TCRbeta diversity seen at day 60 was put down to recipient T cells and intrathymic progenitors that had survived conditioning. The apparently early recovery of alphabetaT-cell counts about two months after transplant reportedly depended on only several hundred rapidly expanded clones that came from non-depleted graft cells. Over the following months the frequencies of hyperexpanded clones went down, and after one year T-cell counts and TCRbeta diversity were mostly credited to newly produced T cells.

Libraries were prepared through PCR. The run used an Illumina HiSeq 2500. Molecular barcoding was employed in the preparation of TCR libraries, with unique molecular identifiers being used to normalize TCRbeta repertoire quantification. The public reads were reanalyzed by TCRdb: fastp trimming at Q25, MiXCR alignment, in-frame beta chains only. Rows are unified per CDR3 protein, each entry keeping the most common DNA and genes. Across this sample there are fewer than 500,000 distinct CDR3 sequences, with 43% seen only once. The ten largest clones add up to 25% to 30% of the sample. The material was PBMCs, obtained before TCRalphabeta/CD19-depleted stem cell transplant. The clonotype was recovered from a girl aged 2-10 years with aplastic anemia, due to receive a stem cell transplant.

The CDR3 is CASSFGQDSYEQYF. The nucleotides read TGTGCCAGCAGTTTTGGACAGGACTCCTACGAGCAGTACTTC. The rearrangement combines TRBV5-8 with TRBJ2-7; the junction holds 7 bases that match TRBD1. The CDR3 starts with the cysteine, ends with the phenylalanine, and has 14 residues. Only CDR3 DNA is held: 42 bases, read in frame from base 1. The germline V gene specifies SGHTS as CDR1 and YDEGEE as CDR2. V lost 5 bases and J lost 0 bases, and the count of bases not matched to a germline gene is 5.